This TCR beta chain was obtained from a study of CD8+CD57+ T cells in acquired aplastic anemia. Study in general: DNA from sorted CD4+ and CD8+ cells averaged roughly 3.4 ug. Broader study findings: Patients did not significantly differ from controls in CD8+ Simpson's diversity. Sharing between patients and controls was observed for roughly 29 CD8+ CDR3 sequences.

To note about this clonotype: Its antigen is not identified.

Germline values: CDR1 SQVTM, CDR2 ANQGSEA. The CDR3 sequence is 15 residues long. Between the trimmed V and J ends, which lost 4 bases and 3 bases, there was a span of 18 bases. CDR3 and TCR beta VDJ profiling relied on genomic DNA as the template. TCRdb ran MiXCR on the reads and lists one entry per CDR3 protein. Of under 250,000 distinct CDR3 sequences listed, around three fifths are singletons. It was patients with CD8+CD57+ cell expansion by flow cytometry who were chosen for sequencing. Input material: sorted CD4+, CD8+, or CD8+CD57+ T cells (not recorded which) from PBMCs. The chain recombines TRBV29-1 with TRBJ1-1; D might be TRBD1 (6 bases). This sequence was found in a human donor with aplastic anemia. The CDR3 DNA reads TGCAGCGTTGCCCACCCCGACAGGCGGGACACTGAAGCTTTCTTT. The encoded protein is CSVAHPDRRDTEAFF.